Presented here are 28 T cell receptor beta chains from one specimen sequenced in a study of T cell responses to AZD1222 COVID-19 vaccine. TCRdb's copy holds only in-frame clones and misses some; the assay was immunoSEQ multiplex PCR. Among 170,000 or so clones listed, less than 95% were seen once. This specimen was peripheral blood, taken on day 0 of AZD1222 vaccination. The receptors were gathered from an adult in good health.

This rearrangement joins TRBV5-4 to TRBJ1-6, with 8 positions matching TRBD1. Per germline, CDR1 SGHNT and CDR2 YYREEE (reference sequence). CDR3 length: 15 amino acids. The J segment lost 7 bases and the V segment lost 4 bases, leaving 7 bases of the junction unmatched. The CDR3 loop is CASSPDRASNSPLHF. The DNA for the CDR3 is TGTGCCAGCAGCCCGGACAGGGCGAGCAATTCACCCCTCCACTTT. The full variable domain, rest sourced from reference TRBV5-4 and TRBJ1-6, is ETGVTQSPTHLIKTRGQQVTLRCSSQSGHNTVSWYQQALGQGPQFIFQYYREEENGRGNFPPRFSGLQFPNYSSELNVNALELDDSALYLCASSPDRASNSPLHFGNGTRLTVT.

V usage is TRBV24-1 and J usage is TRBJ2-7, with 8 bases matching TRBD1. This CDR3 region has 13 residues. The germline gives CDR1 KGHDR, CDR2 SFDVKD. V was pared by 6 bases and J by 6 bases, with 6 bases of the junction left unmatched. CDR3 region: CATSSETGVEQYF. Here the CDR3 DNA reads TGTGCCACCAGTAGCGAGACAGGGGTCGAGCAGTACTTC.

The chain joins TRBV25-1 to TRBJ1-6; tentative D call: TRBD1 (5 bases). Germline values: CDR1 MGHDK, CDR2 SYGVNS. The V end lost 3 bases, the J end lost 7 bases, and 16 bases lay between the germline ends. The CDR3 covers 16 residues. CDR3 sequence (DNA): TGTGCCAGCAGTGAGGCCGGTTTGGGGCCCAATTCACCCCTCCACTTT. Protein sequence: CASSEAGLGPNSPLHF.

This clone appeared a single time. This sequence joins TRBV9 and TRBJ2-6, with 9 bases fitting TRBD1. The CDR3 totals 18 residues. Per the germline V gene, CDR1 is SGDLS and CDR2 is YYNGEE. V shed 3 bases and J 4 bases; nucleotides not matched to a gene: 11. The CDR3 here is CASSAPGTGHFGANVLTF. DNA for the CDR3: TGTGCCAGCAGCGCCCCCGGGACAGGGCATTTCGGGGCCAACGTCCTGACTTTC.

V is TRBV6-1 and J is TRBJ1-4; D remains unclear. Germline CDR1 is MNHNS and CDR2 is SASEGT. Trimming left V 6 bases short and J 7 bases short, with 18 bases between. The length of the CDR3 is 15 residues. CDR3 sequence reads: CASRSLRSGREKLFF. CDR3 DNA: TGTGCCAGCAGGTCCCTACGGAGCGGGCGTGAAAAACTGTTTTTT.

This chain joins TRBV7-3 and TRBJ2-1; TRBD1 or TRBD2 may be the D gene (5 bases each). Germline lookup yields CDR1 SGHTA and CDR2 FQGTGA. This CDR3 has 16 residues. The V gene lost 0 bases and the J gene lost 7 bases, with 16 bases spanning the gap. CDR3 amino acids: CASSLTRERGRNEQFF. The CDR3 DNA is TGTGCCAGCAGCTTAACTCGGGAAAGGGGTCGGAATGAGCAGTTCTTC.

V usage is TRBV28 and J usage is TRBJ1-6, with a possible D match to TRBD1 (5 bases). The germline V gene encodes CDR1 MDHEN and CDR2 SYDVKM. The CDR3 length is 16 residues. V dropped 5 bases and J dropped 4 bases, with 15 bases sitting between them. In nucleotides, the CDR3 is TGTGCCAGCAGTCCGCTTCGGGACGGATATAATTCACCCCTCCACTTT. Protein: CASSPLRDGYNSPLHF. Together with reference TRBV28 and TRBJ1-6, the CDR3 gives the full variable domain: DVKVTQSSRYLVKRTGEKVFLECVQDMDHENMFWYRQDPGLGLRLIYFSYDVKMKEKGDIPEGYSVSREKKERFSLILESASTNQTSMYLCASSPLRDGYNSPLHFGNGTRLTVT.

V gene TRBV4-2 combines with J gene TRBJ1-2; perhaps TRBD1 as D (5 bases). Germline V gene lookup returns CDR1 LGHNA and CDR2 YNFKEQ. CDR3 length: 14 residues. With 6 bases removed from V and 8 bases from J, the gap between germline ends came to 19 bases. This chain's CDR3 is CASRLGGGAEGYTF. In nucleotides, the CDR3 is TGTGCCAGCAGACTAGGTGGAGGGGCGGAAGGCTACACCTTC.

The chain links TRBV30 to TRBJ2-1; 7 nucleotides agree with TRBD2. The CDR3 has 15 amino acids. After removal of 2 bases from V and 1 base from J, the junction contained 5 bases not matched to a gene. Germline CDR1 reads GTSNPN; CDR2 reads SVGIG (reference sequence). CDR3 nucleotide sequence: TGTGCCTGGAGTCCAGCGGGGATATCCTACAATGAGCAGTTCTTC. Protein product: CAWSPAGISYNEQFF. The entire variable domain, with the rest obtained from reference TRBV30 and TRBJ2-1, is as follows: SQTIHQWPATLVQPVGSPLSLECTVEGTSNPNLYWYRQAAGRGLQLLFYSVGIGQISSEVPQNLSASRPQDRQFILSSKKLLLSDSGFYLCAWSPAGISYNEQFFGPGTRLTVL.

J is TRBJ1-1 and V is TRBV9, with no clear D. CDR3 length equals 15 residues. V was cut by 3 bases and J by 5 bases, with 17 bases left in between. The germline V gene has CDR1 SGDLS and CDR2 YYNGEE. The CDR3 sequence: CASSGMGLSGTEAFF. The CDR3 nucleotides read TGTGCCAGCAGCGGAATGGGCCTTTCGGGGACTGAAGCTTTCTTT.

The J gene is TRBJ1-1, the V gene TRBV7-8; 10 nucleotides agree with TRBD1. V lost 2 bases to trimming and J lost 9 bases; unmatched junction nucleotides: 6. CDR1 is SGHVS, CDR2 FQNEAQ, per germline. This CDR3 spans 14 amino acids. The CDR3 protein is CASSLPRTGGQAFF. The CDR3 nucleotides are TGTGCCAGCAGCTTACCAAGGACAGGGGGTCAAGCTTTCTTT.

The genes are TRBV19 and TRBJ2-1, with 9 bases that match TRBD1. V trimming: 3 bases; J trimming: 8 bases; junction bases outside the gene matches: 5. The CDR3 consists of 14 residues. The germline V gene encodes CDR1 LNHDA and CDR2 SQIVND (reference sequence). CDR3 coding DNA: TGTGCCAGTAGTATTTCGGACAGGGGCCATGAGCAGTTCTTC. Translated: CASSISDRGHEQFF.

This chain links TRBV18 with TRBJ1-2; the D is unclear. Germline assignment: CDR1 KGHSH and CDR2 LQKENI. CDR3 length: 15 residues. Trimming left V 0 bases short and J 3 bases short, with 11 bases between. In DNA form, the CDR3 reads TGTGCCAGCTCACCACCGCAGACAAAATACTATGGCTACACCTTC. Translated, it gives CASSPPQTKYYGYTF. The variable domain in full, completed from reference TRBV18 and TRBJ1-2, reads NAGVMQNPRHLVRRRGQEARLRCSPMKGHSHVYWYRQLPEEGLKFMVYLQKENIIDESGMPKERFSAEFPKEGPSILRIQQVVRGDSAAYFCASSPPQTKYYGYTFGSGTRLTVV.

The chain has TRBV7-2 and TRBJ2-3, with TRBD2 matching over 7 bases. V shed 1 base and J 3 bases; nucleotides not matched to a gene: 4. Germline V CDR1 and CDR2: SGHTA, FQGNSA. CDR3 length: 15 amino acids. This CDR3 is CASSLGWRGTDTQYF. As DNA, the CDR3 is TGTGCCAGCAGCTTAGGATGGCGGGGGACAGATACGCAGTATTTT.

The chain combines TRBV9 with TRBJ2-5, with D tentatively TRBD1 or TRBD2 (5 bases each). Germline values: CDR1 SGDLS, CDR2 YYNGEE. There are 13 residues in the CDR3. Between the trimmed V and J ends, which lost 4 bases and 2 bases, there was a span of 9 bases. CDR3 DNA: TGTGCCAGCAGCCCCGGGGCACAAGAGACCCAGTACTTC. It codes for CASSPGAQETQYF. The complete variable domain, with remaining parts taken from reference TRBV9 and TRBJ2-5, reads DSGVTQTPKHLITATGQRVTLRCSPRSGDLSVYWYQQSLDQGLQFLIQYYNGEERAKGNILERFSAQQFPDLHSELNLSSLELGDSALYFCASSPGAQETQYFGPGTRLLVL.

The chain combines TRBV11-3 with TRBJ2-7; D gene ambiguous. Germline lookup yields CDR1 SGHNT and CDR2 YENEEA. V lost 1 base and J 1 base, leaving 11 bases between the germline ends. The CDR3 loop spans 15 amino acids. CDR3 protein: CASSLVMVGSYEQYF. CDR3 in DNA: TGTGCCAGCAGCTTAGTGATGGTGGGGTCCTACGAGCAGTACTTC.

The J gene is TRBJ2-1, the V gene TRBV6-5; TRBD1 matches at 8 bases. Germline CDR1 reads MNHEY; CDR2 reads SVGAGI. The CDR3 extends over 14 amino acids. Trimming cost V 4 bases and J 9 bases; bases outside gene matches: 8. In DNA form, the CDR3 reads TGTGCCAGCAGTTCGGGACAGGAGTTTATTGAGCAGTTCTTC. It yields the protein CASSSGQEFIEQFF.

The chain links TRBV5-1 to TRBJ1-1; 8 bases agree with TRBD1. The CDR3 runs 14 residues. Trimming removed 4 bases from V and 1 base from J; junction bases left unmatched: 3. Germline V gene lookup returns CDR1 SGHRS and CDR2 YFSETQ. The CDR3 loop is CASSTGTGNTEAFF. CDR3 DNA sequence: TGCGCCAGCAGCACCGGGACAGGGAACACTGAAGCTTTCTTT. The variable domain in full, completed from reference TRBV5-1 and TRBJ1-1, reads KAGVTQTPRYLIKTRGQQVTLSCSPISGHRSVSWYQQTPGQGLQFLFEYFSETQRNKGNFPGRFSGRQFSNSRSEMNVSTLELGDSALYLCASSTGTGNTEAFFGQGTRLTVV.

This chain connects TRBV27 to TRBJ2-2; D uncertain. CDR1 is MNHEY and CDR2 is SMNVEV in the germline V gene (reference sequence). V gave up 8 bases and J gave up 0 bases, with 10 bases separating them. This CDR3 spans 14 amino acids. The CDR3 DNA reads as TGTGCCAGCGCACGTAACGCGAACACCGGGGAGCTGTTTTTT. Translating it yields CASARNANTGELFF.

This chain links TRBV6-4 with TRBJ1-1; D is undetermined. Germline assignment: CDR1 MRHNA and CDR2 SNTAGT. This CDR3 comprises 13 residues. Trimming shortened V by 6 bases and J by 0 bases, and 8 bases separated the two germline ends. CDR3 coding DNA: TGTGCCAGCAGAAGGTTTATGAACACTGAAGCTTTCTTT. This codes for CASRRFMNTEAFF.

The rearrangement joins TRBV11-1 to TRBJ2-7; 11 bases line up with TRBD1. The germline gives CDR1 SGHAT, CDR2 FQDESV (reference sequence). The CDR3 is 15 amino acids. The V segment lost 4 bases and the J segment 3 bases; nucleotides outside the gene matches: 5. The CDR3 spells CASSSQDRGLYEQYF. CDR3 in DNA: TGTGCCAGCAGCTCCCAGGACAGGGGGCTCTACGAGCAGTACTTC.

The chain uses TRBV6-5 and TRBJ2-3; D might be TRBD1 (5 bases). Germline loops: CDR1 MNHEY, CDR2 SVGAGI. V was pared by 0 bases and J by 5 bases, with 15 bases between. CDR3 length: 16 residues. The CDR3 protein is CASSYSRQGPIDTQYF. Here the CDR3 DNA reads TGTGCCAGCAGTTACTCGCGCCAGGGTCCCATAGATACGCAGTATTTT.

This clone showed up just once. In DNA, the CDR3 is TGTGCCAGCAGGGGACAGGTACTTCTCACCGGGGAGCTGTTTTTT. This sequence encodes CASRGQVLLTGELFF. The chain employs TRBV28 and TRBJ2-2; 8 bases fit TRBD1. The J segment lost 4 bases and the V segment lost 6 bases, leaving 7 bases of the junction unmatched. This CDR3 region has 15 residues. Per germline, CDR1 MDHEN and CDR2 SYDVKM.

The rearrangement links TRBV6-4 to TRBJ2-6, with 13 bases lining up with TRBD2. The J segment lost 4 bases and the V segment lost 2 bases, leaving 14 bases of the junction unmatched. Germline CDR1 and CDR2: MRHNA and SNTAGT. There are 21 residues in the CDR3. CDR3: CASSDPPTTSGGAYGANVLTF. The CDR3 DNA reads as TGTGCCAGCAGTGACCCCCCAACCACTAGCGGGGGGGCTTACGGGGCCAACGTCCTGACTTTC.

In the case of this clone: Germline and junction disagree at one end, which may indicate a read error. The genes are TRBV18 and TRBJ1-4; D is uncertain. CDR1 KGHSH and CDR2 LQKENI come from the germline V gene. The CDR3 runs to 16 residues. The DNA for the CDR3 is TGTGCCAGCTCACCTCGGCGGCCCGAAACTGATGAAAAACTGTTTTTT. Translation gives CASSPRRPETDEKLFF.

In its sample, this clone is medium-sized (0.01 to 0.1%). This chain connects TRBV30 to TRBJ2-2, with TRBD2 matching over 11 bases. The CDR3 consists of 15 residues. V was pared by 0 bases and J by 3 bases, with 0 bases of the junction left unmatched. The germline CDR1 and CDR2 sequences are GTSNPN and SVGIG (reference sequence). CDR3 nucleotides: TGTGCCTGGAGTGTACTAGCGGGGGACACCGGGGAGCTGTTTTTT. It encodes CAWSVLAGDTGELFF.

The chain combines TRBV27 with TRBJ2-3; no clear D gene. The germline V gene encodes CDR1 MNHEY and CDR2 SMNVEV (reference sequence). CDR3 length: 15 residues. V was pared by 5 bases and J by 0 bases, with 12 bases between. The CDR3: CASSPRTLSTDTQYF. CDR3 in DNA: TGTGCCAGCAGTCCCCGGACCCTTAGCACAGATACGCAGTATTTT.

The chain employs TRBV6-5 and TRBJ2-1; TRBD2 matches 15 bases. The CDR3 loop spans 14 amino acids. Trimming cost V 6 bases and J 8 bases; bases outside gene matches: 2. CDR1 and CDR2 (germline): MNHEY, SVGAGI. As DNA, the CDR3 is TGTGCCAGCAGGTGGACTAGCGGGGGGGATGAGCAGTTCTTC. This codes for CASRWTSGGDEQFF.